This TCR beta chain derives from a study of CD8+ T cells in alopecia areata. The CDR3 is 16 amino acids. CDR1 is MNHEY and CDR2 is SMNVEV in the germline V gene (reference sequence). The J segment lost 0 bases and the V segment lost 6 bases, leaving 9 bases of the junction unmatched. Extracted RNA was reverse transcribed into cDNA, the sequencing template. Clones were read by immunoSEQ multiplex PCR, and TCRdb kept only the in-frame ones, dropping some. The sample contains 180,000 or so clones, about 63% of which appear only once. This chain joins TRBV27 and TRBJ2-5; 8 nucleotides agree with TRBD2. The receptor's source is a human donor with alopecia areata. Sequenced material: CD4+ T cells sorted from blood, taken at week 0. The chain's CDR3 is CASRRNGGANQETQYF. Here the CDR3 DNA reads TGTGCCAGCAGACGGAACGGGGGGGCGAACCAAGAGACCCAGTACTTC.